This T cell receptor (beta chain) was profiled in a study of shared clonotypes between healthy human individuals (dated by TCRdb to about 2020). Describing the broader study: The cohort comprised a couple of women and a few men aged 18 to 49 years. To increase sequencing depth and limit assay-specific biases, TCR repertoire library preparation and sequencing were carried out by different laboratories using diverse techniques. For each donor, CD4 naive and CD4 memory were each run on three plates, CD8 naive on two plates, and CD8 memory on one plate. Each donor's leukapheresis produced roughly between roughly 0.85 and 10 billion PBMCs. Blood TCR repertoires of a handful of healthy adults were deeply sequenced to estimate repertoire size and the extent of clonotype sharing between individuals. Beyond this particular receptor, the publication reports: Because the study included a small number of donors, the genetic and exposure-history diversity represented was limited. Higher generation probabilities were observed for clonotypes shared by all four sorted-subset donors than for non-shared clonotypes. Pairwise subsampling led to the expectation that sequencing depth would affect the degree of clonotype sharing among donors. When four donors were compared, the shared fraction of clonotypes was 5% to 6.5% for naive CD4, 3.5% to 4% for naive CD8, 2.3% for memory CD4, and around 0.4% for memory CD8. Sampling was restricted to blood, and TCR repertoires in tissues likely differ from the TCR repertoires found in blood. Estimated clonotype richness was generally larger for naive than for memory subsets. Even with the large sequencing depth, rarefaction of the sorted-subset datasets indicated that sequencing was incomplete.

On this clone: This clone's antigen is unknown. Base qualities are not recorded, but no much larger clone differs from it by a single base.

CD8 naive samples were obtained by positive selection for CCR7 among CD45RO-negative cells, yielding a CD45RA+CCR7+ population from which TemRA cells were excluded. Donors were healthy HIV-negative adults with no recently reported acute infections or vaccinations. Only Caucasian adults living in Nashville, Tennessee, USA were represented among the donors. After blood collection by leukapheresis, PBMCs were isolated using Ficoll-Histopaque density gradient centrifugation and then cryopreserved in the vapor phase of liquid nitrogen. Analytical flow cytometry was used to check the purity and quantity of every magnetically sorted T cell population. From each sorted fraction, genomic DNA was isolated and quantified by UV absorbance on a Nanodrop 2000c. Using the deep immunoSEQ assay, TCR CDR3 regions were amplified from genomic DNA by multiplex PCR. Extracted genomic DNA from each cell subset was spread evenly across all wells of several immunoSEQ 96-well plates, with each plate serving as a replicate. For sorted subsets, approximately 200 ng of genomic DNA, equivalent to some 30,000 T cell genomes, went into each replicate PCR. The purified libraries were quantified using a Qubit 3.0 fluorometer, sized with a Bioanalyzer 2100, and then quantified again using the KAPA Library Quantification kit. Every immunoSEQ 96-well plate was sequenced on a dedicated single-read 150-cycle Illumina NextSeq 550 flow cell. Per the original workflow: Because only junctional sequences without quality scores were contained in the immunoSEQ output, filtering matching that applied to full-length reads could not be performed. To assign V/J genes and CDR3, sequences were annotated against IMGT germline references using PyIR, a Python wrapper for IgBLAST v1.9. Reads were removed for weak V/J assignments (E-value above 1e-6), missing CDR3, stop codons, out-of-frame junctions, or ambiguous translated residues. A V3J clonotype was defined by an identical inferred V gene, J gene, and CDR3 amino acid sequence. Percentage overlap between repertoires was computed as shared unique clonotypes divided by the size of the smaller repertoire. Three approaches were used to assess repertoire richness: RTK rarefaction, the Chao1 estimator, and Recon v2.1 estimates of unobserved clonotypes. For all TCRbeta clonotypes obtained by the gDNA method from a handful of donors, generation probabilities were computed with OLGA. TCRdb mirrors the immuneACCESS table, restricted to in-frame sequences. Some clones are absent from its copies; in checked studies, under half trace to an unresolved V gene, and the reason for the others is unknown. V and J calls and clone size are as listed in that table; D and trimming were resolved from the DNA. The sample records roughly 2.1 million clones, about 93% of which are singletons. The ten largest clones capture roughly 1.8% of the sample.

The sample consisted of naive CD8+ T cells from PBMCs. Explained via the paper, the cell subset or site label denotes: CD45RA+CCR7+. This TCR derives from a man aged 18 to 30 in good health. Some clones in this sample may be carry-over from other donors' samples.

For the CDR3, the sequence is CASSRENGSPLHF. The sequence in DNA is TGCGCCAGCAGCCGGGAGAACGGTTCACCCCTCCACTTT. The chain joins TRBV4-1 to TRBJ1-6, with an unclear D gene assignment. Measured from the cysteine to the phenylalanine, the CDR3 is 13 residues long. Solely the CDR3 DNA is kept, with 39 bases framed from the first base. CDR1 and CDR2 (MGHRA, YSYEKL) derive from the germline V gene. The germline ends are 10 bases apart after V is trimmed by 4 bases and J by 9 bases.